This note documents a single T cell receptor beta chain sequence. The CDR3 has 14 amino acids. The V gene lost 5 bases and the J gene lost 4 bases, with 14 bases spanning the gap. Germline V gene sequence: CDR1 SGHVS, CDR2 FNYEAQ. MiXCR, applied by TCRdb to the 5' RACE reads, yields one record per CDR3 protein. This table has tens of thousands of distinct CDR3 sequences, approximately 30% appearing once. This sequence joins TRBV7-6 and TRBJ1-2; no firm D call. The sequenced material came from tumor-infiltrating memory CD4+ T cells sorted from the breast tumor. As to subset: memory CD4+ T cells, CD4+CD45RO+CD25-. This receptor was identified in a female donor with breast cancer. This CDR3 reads CASSPTGRAYGYTF. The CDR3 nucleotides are TGTGCCAGCAGCCCCACGGGGAGAGCCTATGGCTACACCTTC.